A selection of T cell receptor beta chains follows, all from one sample in a study of blood T cell repertoires in COVID-19. Clones were sequenced by immunoSEQ multiplex PCR, and TCRdb holds only the in-frame ones, with some missing. This table has 150,000 or so clones, roughly 86% appearing once. The sequenced sample was peripheral blood. The origin of the receptors is a woman in her 70s with COVID-19, enrolled during active disease. Both conserved end residues are part of each CDR3. The D gene is left open where the match is weak. Size is stated for part of the rows, as once, few or many counts, or as a class when the clone is expanded.

v_call	clone_size	d_call	j_call	cdr3_aa	cdr3_nt
TRBV6-5	NA	TRBD2	TRBJ2-5	CASSYSSGGAGETQYF	TGTGCCAGCAGTTACTCCAGCGGGGGGGCCGGAGAGACCCAGTACTTC
TRBV9	NA	NA	TRBJ1-2	CASSVAAGGNYGYTF	TGTGCCAGCAGCGTAGCTGCAGGAGGGAACTATGGCTACACCTTC
TRBV7-2	NA	TRBD2	TRBJ2-7	CASSLSSGGYEQYF	TGTGCCAGCAGCTTGTCTAGCGGGGGTTACGAGCAGTACTTC
TRBV7-9	NA	NA	TRBJ2-1	CASSFQGNEQFF	TGTGCCAGCAGCTTTCAGGGGAATGAGCAGTTCTTC
TRBV30	NA	TRBD1	TRBJ2-2	CAWNHGTGGPGELFF	TGTGCCTGGAACCACGGGACAGGGGGCCCCGGGGAGCTGTTTTTT
TRBV28	NA	NA	TRBJ2-7	CASSLVDRMNEQYF	TGTGCCAGCAGTTTAGTCGACAGGATGAACGAGCAGTACTTC
TRBV24-1	NA	NA	TRBJ1-5	CADRRVRQPQHF	TGTGCCGACCGCAGGGTGCGGCAGCCCCAGCATTTT
TRBV2	NA	TRBD2	TRBJ2-5	CASRRGLAGQETQYF	TGTGCCAGCAGGCGCGGACTAGCGGGACAAGAGACCCAGTACTTC
TRBV5-1	NA	NA	TRBJ2-3	CASSLDPGLTDTQYF	TGCGCCAGCAGCTTGGACCCGGGACTCACAGATACGCAGTATTTT
TRBV18	NA	NA	TRBJ2-7	CASSRQSYEQYF	TGTGCCAGCTCAAGACAGTCCTACGAGCAGTACTTC
TRBV7-9	NA	NA	TRBJ2-1	CASSLSSPNEQFF	TGTGCCAGCAGCTTATCATCCCCCAATGAGCAGTTCTTC
TRBV27	once	TRBD1	TRBJ1-5	CASSLSWTGATLQPQHF	TGTGCCAGCAGTTTATCTTGGACAGGAGCTACCCTTCAGCCCCAGCATTTT
TRBV4-2	NA	NA	TRBJ1-1	CASSQDQGLTEAFF	TGTGCCAGCAGCCAAGATCAGGGTCTCACTGAAGCTTTCTTT
TRBV3-1/TRBV3-2	NA	TRBD1	TRBJ1-2	CASSQDRQGGKGYTF	TGTGCCAGCAGCCAAGATCGTCAGGGGGGCAAGGGCTACACCTTC
TRBV28	NA	NA	TRBJ2-6	CASSLWDSRRSSGANVLTF	TGTGCCAGCAGTTTATGGGACTCACGGCGTTCCTCTGGGGCCAACGTCCTGACTTTC
TRBV5-4	NA	NA	TRBJ2-7	CASSLSPGQPVYYEQYF	TGTGCCAGCAGCCTAAGCCCTGGACAGCCCGTATATTACGAGCAGTACTTC
TRBV3-1/TRBV3-2	NA	NA	TRBJ2-7	CASSQTGQGYEQYF	TGTGCCAGCAGCCAGACCGGGCAGGGCTACGAGCAGTACTTC
TRBV7-9	NA	TRBD1	TRBJ1-5	CASSLGTGGGNQPQHF	TGTGCCAGCAGCTTAGGCACAGGGGGGGGCAATCAGCCCCAGCATTTT
TRBV5-4	NA	NA	TRBJ2-2	CASSLPPSGGTGELFF	TGTGCCAGCAGCTTGCCCCCCTCCGGGGGAACCGGGGAGCTGTTTTTT
TRBV5-1	NA	NA	TRBJ2-1	CASSLNRRLFYNEQFF	TGCGCCAGCAGCCTTAACAGACGGCTCTTCTACAATGAGCAGTTCTTC
TRBV2	once	NA	TRBJ2-5	CASRRDETQYF	TGTGCCAGCAGACGGGATGAGACCCAGTACTTC
TRBV18	NA	NA	TRBJ1-2	CASSPTGTNYGYTF	TGTGCCAGCTCACCAACAGGGACCAACTATGGCTACACCTTC
TRBV14	NA	NA	TRBJ2-3	CASSQEGRGTDTQYF	TGTGCCAGCAGCCAAGAGGGCCGGGGTACAGATACGCAGTATTTT
TRBV15	NA	TRBD2	TRBJ2-1	CATSKLAGAYNEQFF	TGTGCCACCAGCAAACTAGCGGGAGCCTACAATGAGCAGTTCTTC
TRBV28	NA	TRBD2	TRBJ2-1	CASSFGLAGSYEQFF	TGTGCCAGCAGTTTTGGGCTAGCGGGGAGCTATGAGCAGTTCTTC
TRBV24-1	once	NA	TRBJ1-3	CASKDGDSGNTIYF	TGTGCCAGCAAAGACGGAGACTCTGGAAACACCATATATTTT